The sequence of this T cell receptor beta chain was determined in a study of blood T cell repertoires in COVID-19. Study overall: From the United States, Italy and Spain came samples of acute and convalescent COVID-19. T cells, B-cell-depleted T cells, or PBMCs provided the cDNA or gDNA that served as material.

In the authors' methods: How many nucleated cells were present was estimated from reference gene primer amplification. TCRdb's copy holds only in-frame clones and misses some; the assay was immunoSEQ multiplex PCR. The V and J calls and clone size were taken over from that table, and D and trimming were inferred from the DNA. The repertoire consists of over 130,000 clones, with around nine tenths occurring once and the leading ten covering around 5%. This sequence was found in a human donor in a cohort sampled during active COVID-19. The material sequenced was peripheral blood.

The CDR3 coding sequence is TGTGCCAGCAGCCAAGACTGGAGCTCCTACAATGAGCAGTTCTTC. Its protein product is CASSQDWSSYNEQFF. The chain combines TRBV4-2 with TRBJ2-1; no definite D call. Trimming took off 0 bases at V and 0 bases at J, with 6 bases between the two ends. Germline CDR1 LGHNA, CDR2 YNFKEQ. This CDR3 comprises 15 residues.